The clone carrying this TCR beta chain was detected ten times or more. Antigen: not known. TCRdb processed the reads anew with MiXCR; each CDR3 protein has one entry. The data contain about 130,000 distinct CDR3 sequences, 20% to 30% of them singletons. The sample is drawn from a study of T cell repertoires in cytomegalovirus infection. Whole-study context: Indications of both CMV infection and matching HLA type were provided by public TCR beta signatures.

Study results and limitations: Frequencies of public TCR beta families were cumulated, and this identified carriers of CMV plus the relevant HLA. Predominance within the ex vivo response was attributable to HLA-C-restricted CMV-specific TCR beta clonotypes.

This CDR3 is 19 amino acids long. CDR1 SGHVS and CDR2 FQNEAQ come from the germline V gene. V lost 1 base and J lost 0; bases outside the gene matches: 11. The TCR sequence derives from a human donor in good health (CMV status not recorded). Some clones in this sample may be carry-over from other donors' samples. This chain joins TRBV7-8 and TRBJ2-1; 8 bases map to TRBD2. Sequenced material: PBMCs, sequenced either directly or after in vitro stimulation (not recorded which). CDR3 in amino acids: CASSLGRLAGQFSYNEQFF. CDR3 coding DNA: TGTGCCAGCAGCTTAGGTAGGCTAGCGGGTCAGTTCTCCTACAATGAGCAGTTCTTC.